Below, 31 T cell receptor beta chains from the same sample are listed, as sequenced in a study of cytomegalovirus exposure and HLA in healthy donors. Primers for the PCR totalled 60 Vbeta and 13 Jbeta. TCRdb's copy holds only in-frame clones and misses some; the assay was immunoSEQ multiplex PCR. The repertoire holds roughly 68,000 clones, with around 74% as singletons. Sample: PBMCs. The receptors derive from a male donor in good health and CMV-seropositive.

J is TRBJ2-1 and V is TRBV7-2; TRBD2 aligns across 12 bases. This CDR3 is built from 16 residues. V lost 5 bases, J lost 9 bases, and 11 bases stayed unmatched. Germline V gene sequence: CDR1 SGHTA, CDR2 FQGNSA. As DNA, the CDR3 is TGTGCCAGCAGCCGGCCCACTAGCGGGGGGTTAAGTGAGCAGTTCTTC. Residues: CASSRPTSGGLSEQFF. Supplemented by reference TRBV7-2 and TRBJ2-1, the full variable domain reads GAGVSQSPSNKVTEKGKDVELRCDPISGHTALYWYRQSLGQGLEFLIYFQGNSAPDKSGLPSDRFSAERTGGSVSTLTIQRTQQEDSAVYLCASSRPTSGGLSEQFFGPGTRLTVL.

The V gene is TRBV7-2, the J gene TRBJ1-5; D unclear. V lost 4 bases to trimming and J lost 11 bases, with 15 bases between them. CDR1 is SGHTA and CDR2 is FQGNSA in the germline V gene. The CDR3 covers 13 residues. The DNA of the CDR3 is TGTGCCAGCAGCTGGGGAGACCATGGGGCCCAGCATTTT. This sequence encodes CASSWGDHGAQHF. The full variable domain, with the rest looked up from reference TRBV7-2 and TRBJ1-5, is GAGVSQSPSNKVTEKGKDVELRCDPISGHTALYWYRQSLGQGLEFLIYFQGNSAPDKSGLPSDRFSAERTGGSVSTLTIQRTQQEDSAVYLCASSWGDHGAQHFGDGTRLSIL.

V usage is TRBV29-1 and J usage is TRBJ1-1; 7 bases are a match to TRBD1. Germline values: CDR1 SQVTM, CDR2 ANQGSEA. Unmatched junction bases numbered 6, after V lost 7 bases and J lost 1 base. This CDR3 comprises 13 residues. This CDR3 is CSGADRWNTEAFF. CDR3 DNA sequence: TGCAGCGGTGCGGACAGGTGGAACACTGAAGCTTTCTTT.

This clone turned up a few times. The chain recombines TRBV2 with TRBJ1-4; 7 bases fit TRBD1. The CDR3 sequence is 15 residues long. The V segment lost 1 base and the J segment 3 bases; nucleotides outside the gene matches: 2. CDR1 is SNHLY, CDR2 FYNNEI, per germline. In nucleotides, the CDR3 is TGTGCCAGCAGTGAAGAGGGGGCGGCTAATGAAAAACTGTTTTTT. Amino acid sequence: CASSEEGAANEKLFF.

This chain uses TRBV7-9 with TRBJ1-1; possibly TRBD1 for D (5 bases). Germline V gene sequence: CDR1 SEHNR, CDR2 FQNEAQ (reference sequence). The germline V and J ends were trimmed by 9 bases and 6 bases, with 20 bases remaining between them. The CDR3 length is 14 residues. As DNA, the CDR3 is TGTGCCAGTAGTCCCGGGGTCAGGGACTCTGAAGCTTTCTTT. It encodes CASSPGVRDSEAFF.

The chain carries TRBV5-1 and TRBJ1-4; D not certain. Trimming removed 0 bases from V and 0 bases from J, with 6 bases in between. CDR1 is SGHRS, CDR2 YFSETQ, per germline. The CDR3 is 15 amino acids. The DNA for the CDR3 is TGCGCCAGCAGCTTGGCGGGTACAACTAATGAAAAACTGTTTTTT. It encodes CASSLAGTTNEKLFF.

This CDR3 is CASSQQGGFYGYTF. In DNA form, the CDR3 reads TGCGCCAGCAGCCAACAGGGTGGATTCTATGGCTACACCTTC. The J gene is TRBJ1-2, the V gene TRBV4-1; tentative D call: TRBD1 (5 bases). With 2 bases removed from V and 4 bases from J, the gap between germline ends came to 11 bases. The CDR3 extends over 14 amino acids. Germline V lookup: CDR1 MGHRA, CDR2 YSYEKL.

V and J are TRBV29-1 and TRBJ1-2; D might be TRBD1 (5 bases). With 4 bases removed from V and 2 bases from J, the gap between germline ends came to 17 bases. The CDR3 sequence is 15 residues long. CDR1 and CDR2 from the germline V gene are SQVTM and ANQGSEA. CDR3 nucleotides: TGCAGCGTTGGGGGCTGGCGGACATCGAACTATGGCTACACCTTC. Its protein is CSVGGWRTSNYGYTF.

The chain is built from TRBV4-3 and TRBJ1-2; a possible D gene is TRBD1 (6 bases). The CDR3 has 14 residues. Trimming pared 4 bases from V and 2 bases from J, leaving 11 bases between. Looked up from germline, CDR1 is LGHNA and CDR2 is YSLEER. CDR3 amino acids: CASSPAQGNYGYTF. CDR3 sequence (DNA): TGCGCCAGCAGCCCAGCACAGGGAAACTATGGCTACACCTTC.

The chain carries TRBV7-9 and TRBJ2-7, with 7 bases lining up with TRBD1. CDR3 size: 15 residues. After removal of 8 bases from V and 5 bases from J, the junction contained 15 bases not matched to a gene. CDR1 is SEHNR, CDR2 FQNEAQ, per germline (reference sequence). This CDR3 is CASRPDRVNRHEQYF. The DNA for the CDR3 is TGTGCCAGCCGACCCGACAGGGTGAATAGGCACGAGCAGTACTTC. Full variable domain (outside the CDR3, taken from reference TRBV7-9 and TRBJ2-7): DTGVSQNPRHKITKRGQNVTFRCDPISEHNRLYWYRQTLGQGPEFLTYFQNEAQLEKSRLLSDRFSAERPKGSFSTLEIQRTEQGDSAMYLCASRPDRVNRHEQYFGPGTRLTVT.

This clone was seen just once. The chain is built from TRBV5-4 and TRBJ1-2; D is undetermined. V was shortened by 3 bases and J by 3 bases, with 12 bases between the two germline ends. The CDR3 consists of 14 residues. Germline V CDR1 and CDR2: SGHNT, YYREEE (reference sequence). The CDR3 protein is CASSSHNNDYGYTF. The CDR3 DNA reads TGTGCCAGCAGCTCACATAACAACGACTATGGCTACACCTTC.

The chain joins TRBV7-2 to TRBJ1-5, with TRBD1 as a possible D gene (6 bases). Germline V lookup: CDR1 SGHTA, CDR2 FQGNSA. The CDR3 runs to 15 residues. Trimming removed 4 bases at V and 3 bases at J, with 13 bases between. CDR3: CASSSLGTHNQPQHF. CDR3 in DNA: TGTGCCAGCAGCTCCCTGGGGACACACAATCAGCCCCAGCATTTT.

This clone was recorded only once. The rearrangement uses TRBV27 and TRBJ1-4; D gene uncertain. CDR1 is MNHEY and CDR2 is SMNVEV in the germline V gene (reference sequence). CDR3 size: 15 residues. V was shortened by 3 bases and J by 0 bases, with 8 bases between the two germline ends. CDR3 region: CASSLTGTTNEKLFF. In DNA, the CDR3 is TGTGCCAGCAGTTTGACGGGGACAACTAATGAAAAACTGTTTTTT.

This clone was counted a single time. This chain joins TRBV6-1 and TRBJ1-1; 7 bases are a match to TRBD1. The CDR3 is 13 amino acids. Germline loops: CDR1 MNHNS, CDR2 SASEGT. V gave up 2 bases and J gave up 7 bases; unmatched junction bases: 4. Written as DNA, the CDR3 is TGTGCCAGCAGTGAAACAGGGGTGGGTGAAGCTTTCTTT. Its protein is CASSETGVGEAFF.

The V call is TRBV25-1, the J call TRBJ2-1, with D unclear. The germline V gene encodes CDR1 MGHDK and CDR2 SYGVNS. V gave up 3 bases and J gave up 0 bases, with 12 bases separating them. CDR3 length: 16 residues. The CDR3 loop is CASSERQPSSYNEQFF. The CDR3 region has the DNA TGTGCCAGCAGTGAGCGGCAGCCTTCCTCCTACAATGAGCAGTTCTTC.

The chain is built from TRBV30 and TRBJ2-3; D may be TRBD1 (5 bases). The CDR3 is 11 amino acids. Germline V lookup: CDR1 GTSNPN, CDR2 SVGIG (reference sequence). The chain's CDR3 is CVLEMGRTQYF. CDR3 bases: TGTGTCTTGGAGATGGGGCGTACGCAGTATTTT. The whole variable domain, remainder taken from reference TRBV30 and TRBJ2-3, is SQTIHQWPATLVQPVGSPLSLECTVEGTSNPNLYWYRQAAGRGLQLLFYSVGIGQISSEVPQNLSASRPQDRQFILSSKKLLLSDSGFYLCVLEMGRTQYFGPGTRLTVL.

In DNA form, the CDR3 reads TGTGCCAGCAGCTTGGGAGCCTCCTACGAGCAGTACTTC. Translated, it gives CASSLGASYEQYF. The chain uses TRBV7-7 and TRBJ2-7; perhaps TRBD2 as D (5 bases). Germline V gives CDR1 SSHAT, CDR2 FNYEAQ (reference sequence). Trimming removed 3 bases from V and 0 bases from J, with 6 bases in between. The CDR3 has 13 amino acids.

V gene TRBV7-6 combines with J gene TRBJ2-6; the D gene is possibly TRBD1 (7 bases). Germline V gene sequence: CDR1 SGHVS, CDR2 FNYEAQ. The CDR3 contains 17 residues. V was cut by 6 bases and J by 3 bases, with 18 bases left in between. The CDR3 DNA is TGTGCCAGCAGGGAAGCAGGGGGGTTTGGTGGGGCCAACGTCCTGACTTTC. This codes for CASREAGGFGGANVLTF. Together with reference TRBV7-6 and TRBJ2-6, the CDR3 gives the full variable domain: GAGVSQSPRYKVTKRGQDVALRCDPISGHVSLYWYRQALGQGPEFLTYFNYEAQQDKSGLPNDRFSAERPEGSISTLTIQRTEQRDSAMYRCASREAGGFGGANVLTFGAGSRLTVL.

V is TRBV9 and J is TRBJ2-2, with TRBD2 matching 7 bases. V was pared by 0 bases and J by 0 bases, with 2 bases of the junction left unmatched. This CDR3 comprises 16 residues. The germline V gene encodes CDR1 SGDLS and CDR2 YYNGEE. CDR3 nucleotide sequence: TGTGCCAGCAGCGTAGTCGGGGGGTCGAACACCGGGGAGCTGTTTTTT. It codes for CASSVVGGSNTGELFF.

Only a few counts were recorded for this clone. The J gene is TRBJ2-7, the V gene TRBV6-5; 7 bases are a match to TRBD1. This CDR3 comprises 14 residues. Germline lookup yields CDR1 MNHEY and CDR2 SVGAGI. Trimming took 9 bases from V and 0 from J; bases not matched to a gene: 8. CDR3: CASRTGAVSYEQYF. The CDR3 DNA reads TGTGCCAGTAGAACAGGGGCCGTCTCCTACGAGCAGTACTTC.

The CDR3 DNA follows: TGTGCCAGCAGCCCCTGGGGCAGGGGAAACACTGAAGCTTTCTTT. It yields the protein CASSPWGRGNTEAFF. The V gene is TRBV7-3, the J gene TRBJ1-1, with D maybe TRBD1 (6 bases). CDR1 is SGHTA and CDR2 is FQGTGA in the germline V gene. The germline V and J ends were trimmed by 5 bases and 2 bases, with 15 bases remaining between them. CDR3 length equals 15 residues.

This clone showed up just a few times. J is TRBJ1-1 and V is TRBV27; D is unresolved. The germline V gene has CDR1 MNHEY and CDR2 SMNVEV (reference sequence). CDR3 size: 15 residues. V was cut by 3 bases and J by 0 bases, with 11 bases left in between. The CDR3: CASSFTFNMNTEAFF. In DNA form, the CDR3 reads TGTGCCAGCAGTTTTACATTCAACATGAACACTGAAGCTTTCTTT.

The rearrangement uses TRBV19 and TRBJ1-2; 7 bases match TRBD1. Germline values: CDR1 LNHDA, CDR2 SQIVND (reference sequence). The V gene end was trimmed by 0 bases and the J gene end by 13 bases; junction bases not matched to a gene: 8. The length of the CDR3 is 13 residues. This CDR3 is CASSIDLETGSTF. As DNA, the CDR3 is TGTGCCAGTAGTATAGATCTCGAGACAGGGAGCACCTTC. Filled out from reference TRBV19 and TRBJ1-2, the complete variable domain reads DGGITQSPKYLFRKEGQNVTLSCEQNLNHDAMYWYRQDPGQGLRLIYYSQIVNDFQKGDIAEGYSVSREKKESFPLTVTSAQKNPTAFYLCASSIDLETGSTFGSGTRLTVV.

This chain links TRBV6-6 with TRBJ2-4; D is perhaps TRBD2 (6 bases). V lost 2 bases and J lost 6, with 17 bases in between. The CDR3 covers 16 residues. Germline V gene sequence: CDR1 MNHNY, CDR2 SVGAGI (reference sequence). The CDR3 DNA reads TGTGCCAGCAGTTACGGGACTGGGGAAATGGGAAACATTCAGTACTTC. It specifies CASSYGTGEMGNIQYF.

The V gene is TRBV2, the J gene TRBJ1-3; 7 bases fit TRBD1. This CDR3 region has 14 residues. Germline V CDR1 and CDR2: SNHLY, FYNNEI. With V trimmed by 1 base and J by 13 bases, 10 bases remained unmatched. CDR3 sequence reads: CASSEGQGRTRIYF. Here the CDR3 DNA reads TGTGCCAGCAGTGAAGGACAGGGCCGAACTCGGATATATTTT.

The chain employs TRBV19 and TRBJ1-5; the D gene is possibly TRBD1 (6 bases). CDR1 and CDR2 from the germline V gene are LNHDA and SQIVND (reference sequence). This CDR3 is 15 amino acids long. V was shortened by 7 bases and J by 7 bases, with 20 bases between the two germline ends. CDR3 sequence: CASTAVKGVVQPQHF. The CDR3 coding sequence is TGTGCCAGTACGGCGGTTAAGGGGGTCGTCCAGCCCCAGCATTTT.

The rearrangement uses TRBV18 and TRBJ2-7; 8 bases agree with TRBD1. CDR1 is KGHSH and CDR2 is LQKENI in the germline V gene. V lost 3 bases to trimming and J lost 2 bases; unmatched junction nucleotides: 12. The CDR3 runs 17 residues. CDR3 sequence (DNA): TGTGCCAGCTCACCCTTCAACCGGACAGGGACCACCTACGAGCAGTACTTC. Its protein product is CASSPFNRTGTTYEQYF.

The chain employs TRBV6-6 and TRBJ1-2, with D possibly TRBD1 on 5 matching bases. The germline gives CDR1 MNHNY, CDR2 SVGAGI (reference sequence). CDR3 length: 15 amino acids. Trimming shortened V by 5 bases and J by 4 bases, and 17 bases separated the two germline ends. The chain's CDR3 is CASSPQGGGFYGYTF. As DNA, the CDR3 is TGTGCCAGCAGTCCCCAGGGAGGTGGATTCTATGGCTACACCTTC.

The genes are TRBV5-4 and TRBJ2-7, with 8 bases aligning to TRBD1. Germline CDR1 reads SGHNT; CDR2 reads YYREEE (reference sequence). The J segment lost 0 bases and the V segment lost 0 bases, leaving 2 bases of the junction unmatched. CDR3 length: 15 residues. The CDR3 nucleotides are TGTGCCAGCAGCTTGGAGGGACAGGCCTCCTACGAGCAGTACTTC. Translated, it gives CASSLEGQASYEQYF.

The chain joins TRBV5-4 to TRBJ2-3, with 9 bases matching TRBD1. The V gene end was trimmed by 3 bases and the J gene end by 4 bases; junction bases not matched to a gene: 15. This CDR3 has 18 amino acids. Germline loops: CDR1 SGHNT, CDR2 YYREEE (reference sequence). The CDR3 loop is CASSSGTYRGRWADTQYF. The CDR3 DNA follows: TGTGCCAGCAGCTCCGGAACATACAGGGGGCGCTGGGCAGATACGCAGTATTTT.

This clone has only a few counts. The chain couples TRBV6-5 to TRBJ1-1; D gene unclear. This CDR3 is 12 amino acids long. Trimming removed 5 bases from V and 7 bases from J, with 11 bases in between. The germline V gene encodes CDR1 MNHEY and CDR2 SVGAGI. The CDR3 coding sequence is TGTGCCAGCAGTACGCTCGGTGATGAAGCTTTCTTT. This codes for CASSTLGDEAFF.